A single sample is the source of the 26 T cell receptor beta chains below, sequenced in a study of control samples from healthy donors and cancer patients. Clones were sequenced by immunoSEQ multiplex PCR, and TCRdb holds only the in-frame ones, with some missing. The listing contains roughly 200,000 clones. The sample was blood. The source is a woman under 40 in good health.

This chain uses TRBV7-8 with TRBJ2-3; weak D call: TRBD2 (6 bases). The CDR3 runs 14 residues. Germline V gene data show CDR1 as SGHVS and CDR2 as FQNEAQ. Deletions cut 5 bases from V and 2 bases from J, with 11 bases between. CDR3 region: CASSRGALTDTQYF. In DNA form, the CDR3 reads TGTGCCAGCAGCCGCGGGGCGCTCACAGATACGCAGTATTTT. The full variable domain, completed using reference TRBV7-8 and TRBJ2-3, is GAGVSQSPRYKVAKRGQDVALRCDPISGHVSLFWYQQALGQGPEFLTYFQNEAQLDKSGLPSDRFFAERPEGSVSTLKIQRTQQEDSAVYLCASSRGALTDTQYFGPGTRLTVL.

The CDR3 spells CASSPIAFSTDTQYF. The CDR3 region has the DNA TGCGCCAGCAGCCCCATCGCCTTTTCCACAGATACGCAGTATTTT. V gene TRBV4-1 combines with J gene TRBJ2-3; D call uncertain. Trimming stripped 4 bases from V and 2 bases from J, with 13 bases between. CDR1 and CDR2 from the germline V gene are MGHRA and YSYEKL. This CDR3 is built from 15 residues.

The chain has TRBV19 and TRBJ2-7; 11 nucleotides line up with TRBD1. The V gene's germline CDR1 is LNHDA and CDR2 SQIVND (reference sequence). J lost 5 bases, V lost 8 bases, and 5 bases had no gene match. The CDR3 runs 13 residues. Here the CDR3 DNA reads TGTGCCAGTGCTGGACAGGGGGCCCACGAGCAGTACTTC. Its translation is CASAGQGAHEQYF. The whole variable domain, filled in from reference TRBV19 and TRBJ2-7, reads DGGITQSPKYLFRKEGQNVTLSCEQNLNHDAMYWYRQDPGQGLRLIYYSQIVNDFQKGDIAEGYSVSREKKESFPLTVTSAQKNPTAFYLCASAGQGAHEQYFGPGTRLTVT.

V gene TRBV7-8 combines with J gene TRBJ1-2; possible D gene TRBD1, 5 bases. V dropped 5 bases and J dropped 4 bases, with 8 bases sitting between them. Germline V gene data show CDR1 as SGHVS and CDR2 as FQNEAQ. CDR3 length: 12 amino acids. CDR3 nucleotide sequence: TGTGCCAGCAGCGAAGACAGCTATGGCTACACCTTC. It is translated as CASSEDSYGYTF.

This chain joins TRBV10-3 and TRBJ1-2; D gene ambiguous. The CDR3 runs to 14 residues. V lost 3 bases and J lost 4, with 12 bases in between. CDR1 is ENHRY and CDR2 is SYGVKD in the germline V gene. The CDR3 sequence: CAISDGQILYGYTF. CDR3 DNA sequence: TGTGCCATCAGTGACGGGCAGATCCTCTATGGCTACACCTTC.

The chain is built from TRBV6-5 and TRBJ2-7; TRBD2 aligns across 7 bases. There are 15 residues in the CDR3. V shed 2 bases and J 7 bases; nucleotides not matched to a gene: 11. CDR1 is MNHEY and CDR2 is SVGAGI in the germline V gene. CDR3 nucleotides: TGTGCCAGCAGTTACGGGGGAGGGAATTGGAAGGAGCAGTACTTC. Its protein product is CASSYGGGNWKEQYF.

The chain joins TRBV5-4 to TRBJ2-3; the match to TRBD2 covers 8 bases. V dropped 6 bases and J dropped 3; count of bases not matched to a gene: 9. The V gene's germline CDR1 is SGHNT and CDR2 YYREEE (reference sequence). CDR3 length equals 15 residues. The CDR3 sequence is CASNDRGGFTDTQYF. The CDR3 bases are TGTGCCAGCAATGACCGGGGGGGGTTTACAGATACGCAGTATTTT. The full variable domain, rest sourced from reference TRBV5-4 and TRBJ2-3, is ETGVTQSPTHLIKTRGQQVTLRCSSQSGHNTVSWYQQALGQGPQFIFQYYREEENGRGNFPPRFSGLQFPNYSSELNVNALELDDSALYLCASNDRGGFTDTQYFGPGTRLTVL.

The rearrangement uses TRBV6-5 and TRBJ1-1, with D perhaps TRBD1 (6 bases). V lost 0 bases, J lost 6 bases, and 17 bases lay in between. The germline CDR1 and CDR2 sequences are MNHEY and SVGAGI. The CDR3 length is 16 residues. This chain's CDR3 is CASSYSPFGGASEAFF. The CDR3 coding sequence is TGTGCCAGCAGTTACTCCCCTTTTGGGGGCGCCTCTGAAGCTTTCTTT.

The rearrangement joins TRBV5-6 to TRBJ1-2; D might be TRBD1 (6 bases). Trimming pared 4 bases from V and 0 bases from J, leaving 10 bases between. Germline V lookup: CDR1 SGHDT, CDR2 YYEEEE. This CDR3 is built from 14 residues. Here the CDR3 DNA reads TGTGCCAGCAGCCTGCAGGGGACTAACTATGGCTACACCTTC. This gives the protein CASSLQGTNYGYTF. Using reference TRBV5-6 and TRBJ1-2 for the parts outside the CDR3, the full variable domain is DAGVTQSPTHLIKTRGQQVTLRCSPKSGHDTVSWYQQALGQGPQFIFQYYEEEERQRGNFPDRFSGHQFPNYSSELNVNALLLGDSALYLCASSLQGTNYGYTFGSGTRLTVV.

The chain couples TRBV6-6 to TRBJ2-3; D not resolved. V lost 6 bases to trimming and J lost 3 bases, with 7 bases between them. Germline loops: CDR1 MNHNY, CDR2 SVGAGI (reference sequence). This CDR3 spans 12 amino acids. CDR3 sequence (DNA): TGTGCCAGCAGATTGGGTACAGATACGCAGTATTTT. It specifies CASRLGTDTQYF.

CDR3 protein: CASSRLTKIEQFF. CDR3 nucleotides: TGTGCCAGCAGCCGATTAACAAAGATTGAGCAGTTCTTC. The chain employs TRBV5-4 and TRBJ2-1; D gene uncertain. This CDR3 spans 13 amino acids. Between the trimmed V and J ends, which lost 4 bases and 9 bases, there was a span of 14 bases. The germline V gene has CDR1 SGHNT and CDR2 YYREEE (reference sequence).

The chain couples TRBV27 to TRBJ2-7; 8 bases are a match to TRBD2. The CDR3 length is 14 residues. The germline V gene encodes CDR1 MNHEY and CDR2 SMNVEV (reference sequence). The ends lost 4 bases at V and 2 bases at J; junction bases unmatched: 4. This CDR3 reads CASSSGGAPYEQYF. The CDR3 nucleotides read TGTGCCAGCAGTTCCGGGGGGGCCCCCTACGAGCAGTACTTC.

The genes are TRBV6-5 and TRBJ1-5; the D gene is possibly TRBD1 (5 bases). The CDR3 contains 15 residues. V dropped 0 bases and J dropped 3 bases, with 9 bases sitting between them. CDR1 and CDR2 (germline): MNHEY, SVGAGI. The CDR3 DNA reads TGTGCCAGCAGTTACTCGATGGGGGTCAATCAGCCCCAGCATTTT. Its translation is CASSYSMGVNQPQHF.

The chain links TRBV5-1 to TRBJ1-1, with D possibly being TRBD1 (5 bases). V was clipped by 0 bases and J by 2 bases, with 8 bases between them. This CDR3 is built from 14 residues. Germline assignment: CDR1 SGHRS and CDR2 YFSETQ. In nucleotides, the CDR3 is TGCGCCAGCAGCTTGGACGGGGCCAACACTGAAGCTTTCTTT. Its protein is CASSLDGANTEAFF.

This chain links TRBV7-2 with TRBJ1-6; D perhaps matches TRBD1 (5 bases). CDR1 SGHTA and CDR2 FQGNSA come from the germline V gene. This CDR3 is built from 15 residues. V was clipped by 1 base and J by 7 bases, with 11 bases between them. The CDR3 DNA sequence: TGTGCCAGCAGCTTAGTGGCAGGGATCAATTCACCCCTCCACTTT. Translating it yields CASSLVAGINSPLHF.

The CDR3 nucleotides are TGTGCCAGCAGCTTAACGTCCTCAGGGGGCGGGGGCACAGATACGCAGTATTTT. Translating gives CASSLTSSGGGGTDTQYF. The V call is TRBV7-3, the J call TRBJ2-3; 8 positions agree with TRBD1. This CDR3 has 18 amino acids. Germline V lookup: CDR1 SGHTA, CDR2 FQGTGA. V dropped 0 bases and J dropped 1; count of bases not matched to a gene: 9.

This CDR3 is CASSEYPGTDIEQYF. CDR3 in DNA: TGTGCCAGCAGTGAATACCCCGGGACAGATATCGAGCAGTACTTC. J is TRBJ2-7 and V is TRBV6-1, with 7 positions matching TRBD1. From germline, CDR1 is MNHNS and CDR2 SASEGT. The CDR3 extends over 15 amino acids. Germline trimming cut 2 bases from V and 6 bases from J; bases unmatched to any gene: 10.

The gene calls are TRBV7-9 and TRBJ1-4; possible D gene TRBD1, 5 bases. Germline-derived CDR1 and CDR2 are SEHNR and FQNEAQ (reference sequence). CDR3 length: 16 residues. With 5 bases removed from V and 5 bases from J, the gap between germline ends came to 18 bases. CDR3 sequence reads: CASSLGVGRDNEKLFF. Written as DNA, the CDR3 is TGTGCCAGCAGCCTTGGTGTGGGGAGGGACAATGAAAAACTGTTTTTT.

The chain employs TRBV27 and TRBJ2-7; D remains unclear. The V gene's germline CDR1 is MNHEY and CDR2 SMNVEV (reference sequence). Trimming removed 8 bases at V and 2 bases at J, with 19 bases between. The CDR3 is 15 amino acids. CDR3 in DNA: TGTGCCAGCTCCCCTCAGGAGCTTTTCGCCTACGAGCAGTACTTC. Its protein is CASSPQELFAYEQYF.

The chain has TRBV12-3 or TRBV12-4 and TRBJ1-1; the D is unclear. Between the trimmed V and J ends, which lost 6 bases and 1 base, there was a span of 9 bases. CDR3 size: 13 residues. CDR3 DNA: TGTGCCAGCAGAATAGACCGGAACACTGAAGCTTTCTTT. This sequence encodes CASRIDRNTEAFF.

This chain connects TRBV16 to TRBJ2-7, with TRBD2 matching 7 bases. Germline V gives CDR1 KGHSY, CDR2 FQNENV. The CDR3 extends over 15 amino acids. The ends lost 0 bases at V and 7 bases at J; junction bases unmatched: 9. The CDR3 DNA is TGTGCCAGCAGCCAATCCCTCGGGACTACGAGAGAGCAGTACTTC. This translates into CASSQSLGTTREQYF.

V usage is TRBV7-9 and J usage is TRBJ1-6; a weak D match, TRBD1 (6 bases). Trimming took 1 base from V and 7 from J, leaving 11 bases between them. The length of the CDR3 is 15 residues. From germline, CDR1 is SEHNR and CDR2 FQNEAQ (reference sequence). The CDR3 region is CASSLGVRGNSPLHF. The CDR3 bases are TGTGCCAGCAGCTTAGGAGTCAGGGGAAATTCACCCCTCCACTTT.

This rearrangement joins TRBV11-2 to TRBJ1-2; the D is unclear. V was trimmed by 1 base and J by 8 bases, leaving 8 bases between them. Germline lookup yields CDR1 SGHAT and CDR2 FQNNGV. The CDR3 contains 12 residues. The CDR3 region has the DNA TGTGCCAGCAGCTTAGGACACAGCGGCTACACCTTC. Translating gives CASSLGHSGYTF.

The chain couples TRBV5-8 to TRBJ1-6, with a possible D match to TRBD1 (6 bases). Germline CDR1 and CDR2: SGHTS and YDEGEE. V dropped 0 bases and J dropped 5 bases, with 21 bases sitting between them. The CDR3 length is 19 residues. The CDR3 is CASSLAGGASRTNNSPLHF. DNA for the CDR3: TGTGCCAGCAGCTTGGCGGGGGGCGCATCAAGGACGAATAATTCACCCCTCCACTTT.

The V call is TRBV6-5, the J call TRBJ1-1; 7 nucleotides match TRBD1. The ends lost 2 bases at V and 4 bases at J; junction bases unmatched: 1. In germline, CDR1 is MNHEY, CDR2 SVGAGI. The CDR3 consists of 13 residues. This CDR3 is CASSYRGRTEAFF. The CDR3 DNA sequence: TGTGCCAGCAGTTACAGGGGGCGCACTGAAGCTTTCTTT.

The chain has TRBV7-2 and TRBJ1-1, with TRBD1 matching over 10 bases. V dropped 5 bases and J dropped 4; count of bases not matched to a gene: 1. This CDR3 has 13 residues. In germline, CDR1 is SGHTA, CDR2 FQGNSA. The CDR3: CASSGTGATEAFF. The CDR3 coding sequence is TGTGCCAGCAGCGGGACAGGGGCCACTGAAGCTTTCTTT.